The 13 T cell receptor beta chains below come from one sample, sequenced in a study of control samples from healthy donors and cancer patients. Profiling relied on immunoSEQ multiplex PCR, and the TCRdb table lists in-frame clones only, not all of them. The sample lists 120,000 or so clones, 80% to 90% occurring once. Sequenced: blood. These TCRs come from a man in his forties in good health.

The genes are TRBV7-2 and TRBJ1-4; D gene uncertain. V was clipped by 5 bases and J by 2 bases, with 9 bases between them. This CDR3 has 14 amino acids. Germline values: CDR1 SGHTA, CDR2 FQGNSA. This CDR3 is CASSAYGTNEKLFF. CDR3 sequence (DNA): TGTGCCAGCAGCGCATATGGGACTAATGAAAAACTGTTTTTT.

In its sample, this clone was seen once. This rearrangement joins TRBV11-3 to TRBJ2-5; 8 positions agree with TRBD2. The CDR3 totals 15 residues. V shed 2 bases, J shed 4 bases, and the junction held 6 bases outside the gene matches. Germline lookup yields CDR1 SGHNT and CDR2 YENEEA. This CDR3 is CASSLRSGGGETQYF. The CDR3 nucleotides read TGTGCCAGCAGCTTAAGGTCCGGGGGGGGAGAGACCCAGTACTTC.

The chain links TRBV30 to TRBJ2-1; 10 bases match TRBD2. The germline V gene encodes CDR1 GTSNPN and CDR2 SVGIG (reference sequence). Germline trimming cut 0 bases from V and 5 bases from J; bases unmatched to any gene: 4. This CDR3 is built from 15 residues. The CDR3 DNA sequence: TGTGCCTGGAGTGTACAACTAGCGGGGAACAATGAGCAGTTCTTC. Amino acid sequence: CAWSVQLAGNNEQFF.

This rearrangement joins TRBV7-3 to TRBJ2-5; 10 bases align to TRBD2. J was trimmed by 1 base and V by 0 bases; bases with no gene match: 2. The CDR3 length is 16 residues. CDR1 is SGHTA and CDR2 is FQGTGA in the germline V gene. The CDR3 protein is CASSLTASGGQETQYF. The CDR3 nucleotides are TGTGCCAGCAGCTTAACGGCTAGCGGGGGCCAAGAGACCCAGTACTTC. The whole variable domain, filled in from reference TRBV7-3 and TRBJ2-5, reads GAGVSQTPSNKVTEKGKYVELRCDPISGHTALYWYRQSLGQGPEFLIYFQGTGAADDSGLPNDRFFAVRPEGSVSTLKIQRTERGDSAVYLCASSLTASGGQETQYFGPGTRLLVL.

The genes are TRBV6-4 and TRBJ1-6; D unclear. Germline CDR1 and CDR2: MRHNA and SNTAGT. The CDR3 is made up of 13 amino acids. The V gene lost 2 bases and the J gene lost 9 bases, with 8 bases spanning the gap. Written as DNA, the CDR3 is TGTGCCAGCAGTGACAGGGCTGGTTCACCCCTCCACTTT. Translation gives CASSDRAGSPLHF.

The V gene is TRBV30, the J gene TRBJ1-3; D gene unclear. The germline V and J ends were trimmed by 3 bases and 0 bases, with 9 bases remaining between them. The CDR3 loop spans 14 amino acids. CDR1 and CDR2 from the germline V gene are GTSNPN and SVGIG (reference sequence). The CDR3 protein is CAWRESLSGNTIYF. The CDR3 bases are TGTGCCTGGAGGGAAAGCCTCTCTGGAAACACCATATATTTT.

The chain uses TRBV21-1 and TRBJ1-1; the D call of TRBD1 is as the table states it, not checked on the DNA. TRBV21-1 is annotated as a pseudogene. This CDR3 has 16 residues. The CDR3 loop reads CASSKDAGPVNTEAFF. DNA of the CDR3: TGTGCCAGCAGCAAAGATGCAGGCCCCGTGAACACTGAAGCTTTCTTT.

The rearrangement links TRBV19 to TRBJ2-1, with TRBD2 matching 7 bases. The CDR3 is 18 residues long. The V gene's germline CDR1 is LNHDA and CDR2 SQIVND (reference sequence). The trim removed 4 bases at V and 2 bases at J, leaving 14 bases unmatched. Here the CDR3 reads CASSNTPQRGGTYNEQFF. DNA for the CDR3: TGTGCCAGTAGTAACACCCCCCAGCGGGGCGGCACCTACAATGAGCAGTTCTTC.

This clone was detected only a few times. The chain has TRBV4-1 and TRBJ1-5; no clear D. The CDR3 covers 14 residues. Germline loops: CDR1 MGHRA, CDR2 YSYEKL. V dropped 0 bases and J dropped 4 bases, with 7 bases sitting between them. CDR3 in amino acids: CASSQEGYNQPQHF. CDR3 DNA: TGCGCCAGCAGCCAAGAGGGCTATAATCAGCCCCAGCATTTT.

The chain is built from TRBV7-2 and TRBJ2-1; D is perhaps TRBD1 (5 bases). The germline V gene has CDR1 SGHTA and CDR2 FQGNSA. V lost 2 bases to trimming and J lost 1 base, with 9 bases between them. The CDR3 spans 15 residues. As DNA, the CDR3 is TGTGCCAGCAGCTTACGCAGGGATTCCTACAATGAGCAGTTCTTC. Amino acid sequence: CASSLRRDSYNEQFF.

The chain employs TRBV5-1 and TRBJ1-1; 7 bases align to TRBD1. J lost 4 bases, V lost 0 bases, and 9 bases had no gene match. This CDR3 is built from 16 residues. Germline lookup yields CDR1 SGHRS and CDR2 YFSETQ. The CDR3 DNA reads TGCGCCAGCAGCTTGGCCTCAGGGGGATCGAGCACTGAAGCTTTCTTT. It encodes CASSLASGGSSTEAFF.

The chain joins TRBV27 to TRBJ2-3, with D tentatively TRBD2 (5 bases). This CDR3 has 14 residues. Germline V gene data show CDR1 as MNHEY and CDR2 as SMNVEV (reference sequence). V lost 5 bases and J 10 bases, leaving 19 bases between the germline ends. The CDR3 coding sequence is TGTGCCAGCAGTCTCACCCGGGGAACGGCCTCGCAGTATTTT. Protein product: CASSLTRGTASQYF.

The chain links TRBV6-2 or TRBV6-3 to TRBJ2-3, with 10 bases aligning to TRBD1. The CDR3 spans 15 residues. V lost 6 bases to trimming and J lost 4 bases; unmatched junction nucleotides: 7. Germline-derived CDR1 and CDR2 are MNHEY and SVGEGT. The CDR3 region is CASSSTGGLADTQYF. The CDR3 DNA reads as TGTGCCAGCAGCTCGACAGGGGGCCTGGCAGATACGCAGTATTTT.